The following is a TCR beta chain sequence with its context. It lacks a known antigen. Base qualities are missing; no much larger clone stands one base away. The sample belongs to a study of blood T cell repertoires in COVID-19 (dated by TCRdb to the early 2020s). A note on the overall study: Collaborator samples came from the United States, Italy and Spain and covered acute and convalescent phases of COVID-19. A de-identified subject ID, COVID-19 status, age in years and sex were almost always included in the sample metadata. The dataset comprised deeply sampled blood TCRbeta repertoires from subjects exposed to, actively infected with, or recovered from COVID-19. The repertoires were released in a freely available public database meant as a resource for research on the immune response to SARS-CoV-2. The samples were drawn from the first 160 participants of the ongoing ImmuneRACE study and from over a thousand subjects provided by 6 global collaborators. HLA class I and class II types, where available, came from metadata supplied by the sample provider rather than from assay-based typing. The material from the prospective study consisted of cDNA or gDNA derived from T cells, B-cell-depleted T cells, or PBMCs. The paper as a whole reports these results and caveats: How much clinical and demographic metadata was included differed by source and by participant, and the metadata was provided uncurated.

The V end gives up 5 bases and the J end 6 bases, leaving 10 bases in the junction not matched to a gene. The CDR3 starts with the cysteine, ends with the phenylalanine, and has 15 residues. Only the CDR3 DNA is retained, 45 bases long and in frame from the first base. The germline V gene (reference sequence) yields SEHNR for CDR1 and FQNEAQ for CDR2. At one collaborating source in Seattle, patients were enrolled during active infection and were followed longitudinally through the course of disease. Whole blood was collected in K2EDTA tubes by collaborating institutions according to the institutions' own protocols. For TCRbeta analysis, collaborator samples were shipped as frozen whole blood, as isolated PBMCs, or as DNA extracted from either sample type. The immunoSEQ Assay, a bias-controlled multiplex PCR, was used to amplify TCRbeta CDR3 regions from genomic DNA. Under the source paper's analysis protocol: The number of nucleated cells in each sample was estimated by amplification of reference gene primers within the assay. To quantify the absolute abundance of each unique TCRbeta CDR3 rearrangement, sequence reads were collapsed and filtered. For each sample, productive Simpson clonality was calculated by taking the square root of Simpson's diversity index across productive rearrangements. TCRdb limited this immuneACCESS table to in-frame rearrangements with V and J called. A share of clones is missing; checked studies link under half to unresolved V genes, and the rest is unexplained. Clone size and the V and J calls come from that table; the DNA yielded D and trimming. This sample holds under 85,000 clones; approximately 83% were observed only once. In total, the top ten clones hold more than 15% of the sample.

The sample was peripheral blood. This TCR came from a middle-aged man with COVID-19, enrolled during active disease. This receptor chain uses TRBV7-9 and TRBJ2-1, with 7 central nucleotides matching TRBD1. The DNA sequence follows: TGTGCCAGCAGCCCCTCGGGCAGGGGGTTCAATGAGCAGTTCTTC. This gives the protein CASSPSGRGFNEQFF.